Listed below are T cell receptor beta chains from one sample, sequenced in a study of blood T cell repertoires in COVID-19. Assay: immunoSEQ multiplex PCR; the TCRdb copy retains only in-frame clones and omits some. The table shows over 90,000 clones, with about 90% occurring only once. The sample was peripheral blood. Source of these receptors: a young man with acute or convalescent COVID-19. Each CDR3 is given with its conserved first and last residue. D genes are given only for firm matches. Clone size is shown for a subset of rows, as once, few, many or a class of expanded clone.

D: -; V: TRBV19; J: TRBJ2-1; size: -; CDR3: CASSIGDNQFF; DNA: TGTGCCAGTAGTATCGGGGATAATCAGTTCTTC
D: -; V: TRBV9; J: TRBJ2-3; size: -; CDR3: CASSPQAGASTDTQYF; DNA: TGTGCCAGCAGCCCCCAAGCGGGTGCTAGCACAGATACGCAGTATTTT
D: -; V: TRBV19; J: TRBJ1-6; size: once; CDR3: CASSIPGGNSPLHF; DNA: TGTGCCAGTAGTATACCAGGAGGCAATTCACCCCTCCACTTT
D: -; V: TRBV19; J: TRBJ1-4; size: -; CDR3: CASGLTVYNEKLFF; DNA: TGTGCCAGTGGATTGACAGTTTATAATGAAAAACTGTTTTTT
D: -; V: TRBV5-1; J: TRBJ1-5; size: -; CDR3: CASSSGGTSNQPQHF; DNA: TGCGCCAGCAGCTCCGGCGGGACCTCAAATCAGCCCCAGCATTTT
D: TRBD1; V: TRBV5-1; J: TRBJ1-5; size: -; CDR3: CASSSGTGSNQPQHF; DNA: TGCGCCAGCAGCTCGGGGACAGGGAGCAATCAGCCCCAGCATTTT
D: -; V: TRBV19; J: TRBJ2-7; size: -; CDR3: CASSIPGGSYEQYF; DNA: TGTGCCAGTAGTATCCCAGGGGGGTCCTACGAGCAGTACTTC
D: -; V: TRBV15; J: TRBJ1-2; size: -; CDR3: CATSPLLAGYTF; DNA: TGTGCCACCAGCCCACTATTGGCTGGCTACACCTTC
D: TRBD1; V: TRBV27; J: TRBJ1-1; size: -; CDR3: CASSLRGDRKAFF; DNA: TGTGCCAGCAGTCTGAGGGGGGACAGGAAAGCTTTCTTT
D: -; V: TRBV5-1; J: TRBJ2-7; size: -; CDR3: CASSFGQASYEQYF; DNA: TGCGCCAGCAGCTTTGGGCAGGCCTCCTACGAGCAGTACTTC
D: -; V: TRBV13; J: TRBJ2-3; size: -; CDR3: CASSRAPSAFLTDTQYF; DNA: TGTGCCAGCAGCCGAGCCCCTAGCGCCTTCCTCACAGATACGCAGTATTTT
D: -; V: TRBV4-2; J: TRBJ1-1; size: -; CDR3: CASSQAGGSELNTEAFF; DNA: TGTGCCAGCAGCCAAGCGGGTGGTTCAGAATTGAACACTGAAGCTTTCTTT
D: -; V: TRBV14; J: TRBJ1-4; size: -; CDR3: CASSAKNGLQINEKLFF; DNA: TGTGCCAGCAGCGCAAAAAACGGTCTACAGATTAATGAAAAACTGTTTTTT
D: TRBD1; V: TRBV4-1; J: TRBJ1-1; size: -; CDR3: CASSQMEGAPYSDTEAFF; DNA: TGCGCCAGCAGCCAAATGGAGGGGGCTCCGTACTCGGACACTGAAGCTTTCTTT
D: TRBD1; V: TRBV25-1; J: TRBJ1-6; size: -; CDR3: CASSGGQGGDSPLHF; DNA: TGTGCCAGCAGTGGGGGACAGGGTGGCGATTCACCCCTCCACTTT
D: TRBD1; V: TRBV11-3; J: TRBJ1-1; size: -; CDR3: CASSQGQKEAFF; DNA: TGTGCCAGCAGCCAGGGACAGAAAGAAGCTTTCTTT
D: -; V: TRBV9; J: TRBJ1-6; size: -; CDR3: CASSPLRRVGNSPLHF; DNA: TGTGCCAGCAGCCCCTTAAGGAGGGTAGGTAATTCACCCCTCCACTTT
D: TRBD1; V: TRBV2; J: TRBJ1-2; size: -; CDR3: CASNPPGTGYGYTF; DNA: TGTGCCAGCAACCCTCCCGGGACAGGCTATGGCTACACCTTC
D: TRBD2; V: TRBV6-5; J: TRBJ2-7; size: -; CDR3: CASSYRSGAIYEQYF; DNA: TGTGCCAGCAGTTACAGAAGCGGGGCCATTTACGAGCAGTACTTC
D: TRBD1; V: TRBV5-6; J: TRBJ2-5; size: once; CDR3: CASSRTGREETQYF; DNA: TGTGCCAGCAGCCGGACAGGGAGAGAAGAGACCCAGTACTTC
D: -; V: TRBV19; J: TRBJ2-7; size: -; CDR3: CASSTSGTPYEQYF; DNA: TGTGCCAGTAGTACCTCGGGAACCCCCTACGAGCAGTACTTC
D: TRBD1; V: TRBV6-6; J: TRBJ1-2; size: -; CDR3: CASSWDRGGYTF; DNA: TGTGCCAGCAGTTGGGACAGGGGCGGCTACACCTTC
D: -; V: TRBV18; J: TRBJ1-1; size: -; CDR3: CASSTTPMNTEAFF; DNA: TGTGCCAGCTCAACGACTCCAATGAACACTGAAGCTTTCTTT
D: -; V: TRBV19; J: TRBJ1-2; size: -; CDR3: CASSLPQGLNYGYTF; DNA: TGTGCCAGTAGCCTCCCCCAGGGTCTTAACTATGGCTACACCTTC
D: -; V: TRBV6-7; J: TRBJ1-3; size: -; CDR3: CASSKYSMRGRHSGNTIYF; DNA: TGTGCCAGCAGTAAGTATTCAATGCGGGGCAGACATTCTGGAAACACCATATATTTT
D: TRBD1; V: TRBV5-1; J: TRBJ1-2; size: -; CDR3: CASRRTGLGYGYTF; DNA: TGCGCCAGCAGGCGGACAGGTTTAGGGTATGGCTACACCTTC
D: -; V: TRBV19; J: TRBJ1-1; size: -; CDR3: CASSIVGQKGMNTEAFF; DNA: TGTGCCAGTAGTATAGTCGGACAGAAAGGGATGAACACTGAAGCTTTCTTT
D: TRBD1; V: TRBV5-6; J: TRBJ2-2; size: once; CDR3: CASSLALQGAIGELFF; DNA: TGTGCCAGCAGCTTGGCCCTTCAGGGGGCGATCGGGGAGCTGTTTTTT